These 28 T cell receptor beta chains came from one sample sequenced in a study of blood T cell repertoires in COVID-19. Assay: immunoSEQ multiplex PCR; the TCRdb copy retains only in-frame clones and omits some. The sample carries approximately 350,000 clones, around nine tenths recorded once. Sequencing input: peripheral blood. These receptors originate from a woman in her 70s with COVID-19, enrolled during active disease.

This chain joins TRBV27 and TRBJ2-5, with D perhaps TRBD2 (5 bases). V was pared by 5 bases and J by 2 bases, with 18 bases between. This CDR3 has 16 amino acids. In germline, CDR1 is MNHEY, CDR2 SMNVEV (reference sequence). The CDR3 is CASSGRTVIHQETQYF. The CDR3 DNA reads TGTGCCAGCAGTGGGCGGACTGTCATTCATCAAGAGACCCAGTACTTC.

The chain joins TRBV5-1 to TRBJ2-5, with TRBD2 as a possible D gene (6 bases). Germline lookup yields CDR1 SGHRS and CDR2 YFSETQ. This CDR3 is 16 amino acids long. V dropped 4 bases and J dropped 4 bases, with 20 bases sitting between them. CDR3 in amino acids: CASSTGGMVETETQYF. CDR3 sequence (DNA): TGCGCCAGCAGCACCGGAGGGATGGTGGAAACAGAGACCCAGTACTTC.

The chain employs TRBV3-1 (or the pseudogene TRBV3-2) and TRBJ1-2; D is undetermined. This CDR3 region has 15 residues. Looked up from germline, CDR1 is LGHDT and CDR2 is YNNKEL (reference sequence). Trimming took off 4 bases at V and 4 bases at J, with 16 bases between the two ends. CDR3 residues: CASSPSPAVTYGYTF. The CDR3 region has the DNA TGTGCCAGCAGCCCAAGTCCGGCGGTGACCTATGGCTACACCTTC.

The genes are TRBV6-1 and TRBJ1-5; 7 bases line up with TRBD1. The ends lost 1 base at V and 7 bases at J; junction bases unmatched: 4. The germline V gene has CDR1 MNHNS and CDR2 SASEGT. This CDR3 has 14 residues. CDR3 DNA sequence: TGTGCCAGCAGTGAAGGGGACAGTAGACAGCCCCAGCATTTT. The encoded protein is CASSEGDSRQPQHF.

The chain uses TRBV24-1 and TRBJ2-2; 8 bases are a match to TRBD2. The germline V gene encodes CDR1 KGHDR and CDR2 SFDVKD. V lost 1 base, J lost 5 bases, and 8 bases stayed unmatched. The length of the CDR3 is 17 residues. The CDR3 loop reads CATSDFGAGAFTGELFF. The CDR3, as DNA: TGTGCCACCAGTGATTTTGGAGCGGGGGCTTTTACCGGGGAGCTGTTTTTT.

The chain uses TRBV23-1 and TRBJ2-7, with 7 bases matching TRBD1. TRBV23-1 is known as an ORF, though its function is uncertain. The CDR3 sequence is 16 residues long. The trim removed 4 bases at V and 0 bases at J, leaving 9 bases unmatched. The CDR3 region is CASSPLTGLPSYEQYF. As DNA, the CDR3 is TGCGCCAGCAGTCCCCTGACAGGGCTCCCCTCCTACGAGCAGTACTTC.

The chain links TRBV29-1 to TRBJ1-1; 7 nucleotides line up with TRBD1. The germline V gene has CDR1 SQVTM and CDR2 ANQGSEA. Trimming took 0 bases from V and 5 from J; bases not matched to a gene: 9. The CDR3 sequence is 15 residues long. The CDR3 sequence is CSVEDPYRGRTEAFF. The CDR3, as DNA: TGCAGCGTTGAAGATCCTTACAGGGGAAGAACTGAAGCTTTCTTT.

The V and J genes are TRBV5-1 and TRBJ1-6, with 8 positions matching TRBD1. CDR1 is SGHRS and CDR2 is YFSETQ in the germline V gene. This CDR3 has 15 residues. J gave up 5 bases and V 3 bases, and 4 bases lay outside the gene matches. Here the CDR3 reads CASSSMTGDNSPLHF. DNA for the CDR3: TGCGCCAGCAGCTCGATGACAGGGGATAATTCACCCCTCCACTTT.

The chain has TRBV12-3 or TRBV12-4 and TRBJ2-7, with D uncertain. The CDR3 runs to 13 residues. V was shortened by 1 base and J by 4 bases, with 8 bases between the two germline ends. CDR3 in DNA: TGTGCCAGCAGTTTAGAAGCTCTGTACGAGCAGTACTTC. Protein sequence: CASSLEALYEQYF.

The rearrangement links TRBV3-1 (or the pseudogene TRBV3-2) to TRBJ1-3; D is perhaps TRBD1 (5 bases). Trimming left V 4 bases short and J 2 bases short, with 12 bases between. The germline V gene encodes CDR1 LGHDT and CDR2 YNNKEL (reference sequence). There are 15 residues in the CDR3. The CDR3 nucleotides are TGTGCCAGCAGCCCCGGCCGCAGGGCTGGAAACACCATATATTTT. Its protein product is CASSPGRRAGNTIYF.

The chain employs TRBV9 and TRBJ2-1; 13 bases are a match to TRBD2. CDR3 length: 16 amino acids. Germline-derived CDR1 and CDR2 are SGDLS and YYNGEE. V lost 4 bases and J lost 5; bases outside the gene matches: 6. CDR3 coding DNA: TGTGCCAGCAGCCCGGGGACTAGCGGGGCCAACAATGAGCAGTTCTTC. It translates to CASSPGTSGANNEQFF.

The rearrangement joins TRBV19 to TRBJ1-1; D perhaps matches TRBD1 (6 bases). The ends were cut back, 5 bases at V and 7 bases at J, with 17 bases in the middle. Germline V gene sequence: CDR1 LNHDA, CDR2 SQIVND (reference sequence). This CDR3 has 14 residues. CDR3 loop: CASSVTGTTYEAFF. DNA for the CDR3: TGTGCCAGTAGTGTAACCGGGACAACCTATGAAGCTTTCTTT.

V and J are TRBV25-1 and TRBJ2-1; tentatively, D is TRBD2 (5 bases). The V end was cut by 3 bases, the J end by 3 bases, with 9 bases between. Germline V CDR1 and CDR2: MGHDK, SYGVNS. The CDR3 extends over 14 amino acids. The CDR3: CASSEIRDYNEQFF. In nucleotides, the CDR3 is TGTGCCAGCAGTGAGATCCGGGACTACAATGAGCAGTTCTTC.

V usage is TRBV6-6 and J usage is TRBJ1-5, with D tentatively TRBD1 (6 bases). There are 15 residues in the CDR3. Trimming shortened V by 7 bases and J by 3 bases, and 16 bases separated the two germline ends. CDR1 is MNHNY and CDR2 is SVGAGI in the germline V gene (reference sequence). CDR3 in amino acids: CASTPRGGLNQPQHF. CDR3 sequence (DNA): TGTGCCAGCACCCCCCGCGGGGGGCTCAATCAGCCCCAGCATTTT.

The V gene is TRBV4-1, the J gene TRBJ2-1; 12 bases line up with TRBD2. Germline CDR1 and CDR2: MGHRA and YSYEKL. With 0 bases clipped from V and 5 bases from J, the junction kept 5 bases outside the gene matches. The CDR3 has 17 amino acids. The CDR3 loop is CASSQEPTSGGNNEQFF. The CDR3 bases are TGCGCCAGCAGCCAAGAACCCACTAGCGGGGGGAACAATGAGCAGTTCTTC.

J is TRBJ1-2 and V is TRBV19; no definite D call. The CDR3 is 12 residues long. The ends were cut back, 10 bases at V and 4 bases at J, with 13 bases in the middle. The germline V gene has CDR1 LNHDA and CDR2 SQIVND (reference sequence). CDR3: CATLGSFYGYTF. In DNA form, the CDR3 reads TGTGCCACCCTGGGGAGTTTCTATGGCTACACCTTC.

The genes are TRBV19 and TRBJ1-4; maybe TRBD1 (5 bases). Germline CDR1 reads LNHDA; CDR2 reads SQIVND (reference sequence). V was clipped by 8 bases and J by 5 bases, with 12 bases between them. The CDR3 length is 13 residues. This CDR3 is CASHKKGNEKLFF. For the CDR3, the DNA is TGTGCCAGTCATAAGAAGGGGAATGAAAAACTGTTTTTT.

V and J are TRBV20-1 and TRBJ1-2; no clear D gene. There are 11 residues in the CDR3. CDR1 and CDR2 (germline): DFQATT, SNEGSKA (reference sequence). Deletions cut 4 bases from V and 8 bases from J, with 11 bases between. The CDR3 DNA follows: TGCAGTGCTATAATGGCACGAGGCTACACCTTC. It translates to CSAIMARGYTF.

This clone occurred many times. V gene TRBV7-9 combines with J gene TRBJ1-2, with D possibly TRBD1 on 6 matching bases. CDR3 length: 14 amino acids. CDR1 SEHNR and CDR2 FQNEAQ come from the germline V gene (reference sequence). Trimming shortened V by 5 bases and J by 5 bases, and 15 bases separated the two germline ends. In DNA, the CDR3 is TGTGCCAGCAGCCCCACAGGGCAGGGGTATGGCTACACCTTC. Encoded protein: CASSPTGQGYGYTF.

This chain uses TRBV28 with TRBJ1-5; TRBD1 might be the D (6 bases). V was trimmed by 7 bases and J by 0 bases, leaving 13 bases between them. The CDR3 spans 15 residues. CDR1 and CDR2 from the germline V gene are MDHEN and SYDVKM. The CDR3 protein is CASKPQGHSNQPQHF. The CDR3 DNA reads as TGTGCCAGCAAACCCCAGGGACATAGCAATCAGCCCCAGCATTTT.

This CDR3 is CASSYTGGDGYTF. The CDR3 coding sequence is TGCGCCAGCAGCTACACAGGGGGCGACGGCTACACCTTC. The chain combines TRBV5-1 with TRBJ1-2; 9 bases map to TRBD1. The CDR3 runs to 13 residues. The germline gives CDR1 SGHRS, CDR2 YFSETQ. Trimming at V came to 3 bases and at J to 8 bases, leaving 5 bases not matched to a gene.

The gene calls are TRBV4-3 and TRBJ2-1, with D tentatively TRBD2 (6 bases). Germline V gene sequence: CDR1 LGHNA, CDR2 YSLEER. This CDR3 comprises 15 residues. V lost 0 bases to trimming and J lost 4 bases, with 10 bases between them. The CDR3 loop reads CASSQDTEGYNEQFF. The CDR3 DNA sequence: TGCGCCAGCAGCCAAGATACGGAGGGGTACAATGAGCAGTTCTTC.

The rearrangement joins TRBV5-4 to TRBJ2-2, with 12 bases lining up with TRBD2. There are 17 residues in the CDR3. Germline V lookup: CDR1 SGHNT, CDR2 YYREEE (reference sequence). V lost 5 bases, J lost 4 bases, and 9 bases stayed unmatched. CDR3 in DNA: TGTGCCAGCAGTCCCAACCTAGCGGGGGGGGTCACCGGGGAGCTGTTTTTT. Protein product: CASSPNLAGGVTGELFF.

The chain links TRBV28 to TRBJ2-5, with D possibly being TRBD1 (7 bases). Looked up from germline, CDR1 is MDHEN and CDR2 is SYDVKM. The CDR3 length is 13 residues. V was trimmed by 5 bases and J by 4 bases, leaving 11 bases between them. The CDR3 is CASSGGGGETQYF. CDR3 nucleotides: TGTGCCAGCAGTGGAGGGGGCGGAGAGACCCAGTACTTC.

V is TRBV5-4 and J is TRBJ1-1; no clear D. The V end was cut by 0 bases, the J end by 0 bases, with 9 bases between. The germline V gene encodes CDR1 SGHNT and CDR2 YYREEE (reference sequence). This CDR3 is 15 amino acids long. CDR3 nucleotide sequence: TGTGCCAGCAGCTTGGCTGGCAGAATGAACACTGAAGCTTTCTTT. It translates to CASSLAGRMNTEAFF.

This clone was seen once. This chain joins TRBV5-1 and TRBJ1-1, with D maybe TRBD1 (5 bases). V lost 1 base and J lost 6, with 13 bases in between. The length of the CDR3 is 14 residues. Germline CDR1 reads SGHRS; CDR2 reads YFSETQ. CDR3 region: CASSLTQGNSEAFF. As DNA, the CDR3 is TGCGCCAGCAGCTTGACCCAGGGTAACTCTGAAGCTTTCTTT.

The rearrangement links TRBV29-1 to TRBJ1-2, with D perhaps matching TRBD1 (6 bases). CDR1 and CDR2 (germline): SQVTM, ANQGSEA. The germline V and J ends were trimmed by 4 bases and 4 bases, with 10 bases remaining between them. The CDR3 loop spans 12 amino acids. CDR3 region: CSVGTVSYGYTF. The CDR3 nucleotides are TGCAGCGTTGGGACAGTCAGCTATGGCTACACCTTC.

The rearrangement uses TRBV24-1 and TRBJ2-2, with a possible D match to TRBD2 (6 bases). Germline loops: CDR1 KGHDR, CDR2 SFDVKD. This CDR3 has 14 amino acids. V was cut by 0 bases and J by 6 bases, with 7 bases left in between. CDR3 protein: CATSDLPGAGELFF. The CDR3 nucleotides are TGTGCCACCAGTGATTTGCCGGGGGCCGGGGAGCTGTTTTTT.